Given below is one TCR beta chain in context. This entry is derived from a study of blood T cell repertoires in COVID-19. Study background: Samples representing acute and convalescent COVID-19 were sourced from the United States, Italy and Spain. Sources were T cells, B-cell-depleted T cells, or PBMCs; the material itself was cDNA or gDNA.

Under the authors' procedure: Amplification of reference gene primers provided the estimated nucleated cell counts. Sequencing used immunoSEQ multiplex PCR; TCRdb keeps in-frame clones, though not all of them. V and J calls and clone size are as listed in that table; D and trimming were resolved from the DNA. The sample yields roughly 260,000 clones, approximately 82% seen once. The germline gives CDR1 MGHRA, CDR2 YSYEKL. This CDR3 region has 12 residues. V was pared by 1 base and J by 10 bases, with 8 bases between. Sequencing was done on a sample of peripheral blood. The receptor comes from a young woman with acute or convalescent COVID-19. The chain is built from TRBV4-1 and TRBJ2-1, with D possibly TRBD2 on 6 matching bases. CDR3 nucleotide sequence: TGCGCCAGCAGCCAAGGGGGGGTCGAGCAGTTCTTC. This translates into CASSQGGVEQFF.